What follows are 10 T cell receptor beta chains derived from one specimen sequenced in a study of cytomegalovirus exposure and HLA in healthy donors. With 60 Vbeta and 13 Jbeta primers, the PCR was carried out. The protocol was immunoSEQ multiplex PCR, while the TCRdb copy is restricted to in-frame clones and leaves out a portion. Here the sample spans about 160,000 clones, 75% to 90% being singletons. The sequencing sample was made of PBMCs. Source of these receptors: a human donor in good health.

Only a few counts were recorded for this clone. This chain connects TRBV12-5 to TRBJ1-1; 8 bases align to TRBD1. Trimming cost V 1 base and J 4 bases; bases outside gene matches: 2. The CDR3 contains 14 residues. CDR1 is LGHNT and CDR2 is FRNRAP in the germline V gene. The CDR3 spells CASGLGQGSTEAFF. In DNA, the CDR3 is TGTGCTAGTGGTTTGGGACAGGGGTCCACTGAAGCTTTCTTT.

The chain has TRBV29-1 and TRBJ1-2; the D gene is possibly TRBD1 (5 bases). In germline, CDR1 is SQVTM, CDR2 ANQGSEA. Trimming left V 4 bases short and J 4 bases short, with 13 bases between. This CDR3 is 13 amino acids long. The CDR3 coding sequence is TGCAGCGTTGCAAAACAGGACCGCTATGGCTACACCTTC. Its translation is CSVAKQDRYGYTF.

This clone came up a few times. The CDR3 coding sequence is TGTGCCAGCAGCGATTGGACAGGGAACACTGAAGCTTTCTTT. It is translated as CASSDWTGNTEAFF. The gene calls are TRBV2 and TRBJ1-1, with 7 bases identical to TRBD1. The CDR3 runs to 14 residues. J was trimmed by 1 base and V by 6 bases; bases with no gene match: 5. CDR1 is SNHLY and CDR2 is FYNNEI in the germline V gene.

CDR3 nucleotide sequence: TGTGCCAGCACCCGGACAGGGGGCAACTATGGCTACACCTTC. Protein product: CASTRTGGNYGYTF. The chain combines TRBV7-2 with TRBJ1-2, with 11 bases that match TRBD1. Germline lookup yields CDR1 SGHTA and CDR2 FQGNSA. V shed 7 bases and J 2 bases; nucleotides not matched to a gene: 3. There are 14 residues in the CDR3.

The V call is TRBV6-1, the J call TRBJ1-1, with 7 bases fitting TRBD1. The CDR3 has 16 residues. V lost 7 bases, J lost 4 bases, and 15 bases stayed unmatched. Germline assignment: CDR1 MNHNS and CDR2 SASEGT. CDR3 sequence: CASNDPPHTGVTEAFF. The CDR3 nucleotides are TGTGCCAGCAATGACCCCCCTCACACAGGGGTCACTGAAGCTTTCTTT.

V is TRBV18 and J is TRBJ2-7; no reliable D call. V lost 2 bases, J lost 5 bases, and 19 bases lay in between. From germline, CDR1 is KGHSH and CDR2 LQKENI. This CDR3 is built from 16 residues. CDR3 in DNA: TGTGCCAGCTCACCAAGGAACAGTCCCTTGGGTGACGAGCAGTACTTC. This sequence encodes CASSPRNSPLGDEQYF.

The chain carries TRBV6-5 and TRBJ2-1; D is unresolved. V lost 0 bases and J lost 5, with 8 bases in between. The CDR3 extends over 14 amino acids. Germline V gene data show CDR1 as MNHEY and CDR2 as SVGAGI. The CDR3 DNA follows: TGTGCCAGCAGTTACTCCAGGATAAACAATGAGCAGTTCTTC. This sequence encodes CASSYSRINNEQFF.

CDR3 sequence (DNA): TGTGCCAGCAGATCAAGCGGACCAGTAGATACGCAGTATTTT. Translating it yields CASRSSGPVDTQYF. This chain links TRBV2 with TRBJ2-3, with a weak D call TRBD2 (5 bases). CDR3 length: 14 residues. V shed 6 bases and J shed 5 bases, with 15 bases lying between them. In germline, CDR1 is SNHLY, CDR2 FYNNEI.

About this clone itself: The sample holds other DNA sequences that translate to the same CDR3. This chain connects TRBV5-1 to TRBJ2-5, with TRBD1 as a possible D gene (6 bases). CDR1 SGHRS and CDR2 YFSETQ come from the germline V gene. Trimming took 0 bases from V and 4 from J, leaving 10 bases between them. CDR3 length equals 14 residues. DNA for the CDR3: TGCGCCAGCAGCTTGGGAACAGGGAGAGAGACCCAGTACTTC. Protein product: CASSLGTGRETQYF.

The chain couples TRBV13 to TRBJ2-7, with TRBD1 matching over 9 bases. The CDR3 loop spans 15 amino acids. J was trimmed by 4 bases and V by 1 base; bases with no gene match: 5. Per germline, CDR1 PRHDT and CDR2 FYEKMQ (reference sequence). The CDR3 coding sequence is TGTGCCAGCAGCTTAGCGAGGACAGGGGCTTACGAGCAGTACTTC. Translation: CASSLARTGAYEQYF.